Below are 24 T cell receptor beta chains sequenced from a single sample in a study of blood T cell repertoires in COVID-19 (dated by TCRdb to about 2020). The method behind the library was the immunoSEQ multiplex PCR assay. TCRdb retrieved this table from immuneACCESS and kept in-frame rearrangements only. Not all clones are present; in checked studies, unresolved V genes account for under half, and no reason is known for the remainder. For this sample there are 200,000 to 300,000 clones; about nine tenths appear just once. The leading ten clones occupy approximately 2.5% of the sample. Sequenced material: peripheral blood. The source is a person aged 18 to 35 with COVID-19, enrolled during active disease.

The chain uses TRBV19 and TRBJ2-2, with 10 bases matching TRBD1. Germline V CDR1 and CDR2: LNHDA, SQIVND (reference sequence). The V gene end was trimmed by 7 bases and the J gene end by 5 bases; junction bases not matched to a gene: 4. The CDR3 consists of 14 residues. For the CDR3, the DNA is TGTGCCAGTAAGAGGGACAGGGGTACCGGGGAGCTGTTTTTT. It codes for CASKRDRGTGELFF.

The count of this clone is one. CDR3 in DNA: TGCGCCAGCAGCTCCGATAGGCTAGCGGGCAATGAGCAGTTCTTC. Its translation is CASSSDRLAGNEQFF. This chain connects TRBV5-1 to TRBJ2-1; TRBD2 aligns across 8 bases. Germline V gene data show CDR1 as SGHRS and CDR2 as YFSETQ. J gave up 6 bases and V 3 bases, and 8 bases lay outside the gene matches. This CDR3 has 15 residues.

The chain uses TRBV19 and TRBJ1-4, with D possibly being TRBD1 (6 bases). Germline CDR1 and CDR2: LNHDA and SQIVND (reference sequence). Trimming stripped 9 bases from V and 1 base from J, with 18 bases between. The CDR3 totals 16 residues. CDR3 loop: CASSRLAGETNEKLFF. CDR3 coding DNA: TGTGCCAGCTCCCGACTGGCAGGGGAAACTAATGAAAAACTGTTTTTT.

This sequence joins TRBV27 and TRBJ2-7; D might be TRBD1 (5 bases). Trimming stripped 2 bases from V and 4 bases from J, with 15 bases between. The CDR3 loop spans 15 amino acids. Germline V gene sequence: CDR1 MNHEY, CDR2 SMNVEV (reference sequence). The DNA of the CDR3 is TGTGCCAGCAGTTTAAAAGGGGTGTCCTTTTACGAGCAGTACTTC. Protein sequence: CASSLKGVSFYEQYF.

This clone was recorded a few times. The genes are TRBV6-5 and TRBJ2-2, with D perhaps matching TRBD1 (5 bases). The germline gives CDR1 MNHEY, CDR2 SVGAGI. V was pared by 6 bases and J by 4 bases, with 12 bases between. The length of the CDR3 is 14 residues. The CDR3 here is CASRITGATGELFF. The CDR3 DNA reads as TGTGCCAGCAGAATAACAGGAGCCACCGGGGAGCTGTTTTTT.

The chain combines TRBV5-3 with TRBJ2-3; D gene unclear. TRBV5-3 is classed as an ORF, of uncertain function. The CDR3 totals 17 residues. V shed 1 base and J shed 0 bases, with 15 bases lying between them. Here the CDR3 reads CARSLSPADSSTDTQYF. CDR3 DNA sequence: TGTGCCAGAAGCTTGAGTCCCGCAGACTCTAGCACAGATACGCAGTATTTT.

V is TRBV10-1 and J is TRBJ2-5; TRBD1 agrees at 7 bases. This CDR3 has 14 amino acids. Trimming cost V 0 bases and J 4 bases; bases outside gene matches: 2. Germline V gives CDR1 WNHNN, CDR2 SYGVQD (reference sequence). CDR3 DNA: TGCGCCAGCAGTGAGTCGACAGGGACAGAGACCCAGTACTTC. It codes for CASSESTGTETQYF.

V gene TRBV19 combines with J gene TRBJ1-4; D not resolved. Trimming took 3 bases from V and 0 from J, leaving 8 bases between them. The germline V gene encodes CDR1 LNHDA and CDR2 SQIVND (reference sequence). The CDR3 consists of 15 residues. CDR3 DNA: TGTGCCAGTAGTATGAGCGGCGCAACTAATGAAAAACTGTTTTTT. This translates into CASSMSGATNEKLFF.

This clone has only one observation. The rearrangement uses TRBV19 and TRBJ1-1; 7 bases are shared with TRBD1. V lost 5 bases and J lost 5; bases outside the gene matches: 11. Germline V gene data show CDR1 as LNHDA and CDR2 as SQIVND (reference sequence). The CDR3 has 15 residues. The CDR3 here is CASSSPRGRATEAFF. DNA for the CDR3: TGTGCCAGTAGTTCCCCAAGGGGGCGGGCAACTGAAGCTTTCTTT.

J is TRBJ1-1 and V is TRBV11-2, with D perhaps TRBD1 (6 bases). CDR3 length: 14 amino acids. Per germline, CDR1 SGHAT and CDR2 FQNNGV. The germline V and J ends were trimmed by 7 bases and 1 base, with 13 bases remaining between them. Here the CDR3 DNA reads TGTGCCAGCAATATTGGACAGCCGAACACTGAAGCTTTCTTT. Protein sequence: CASNIGQPNTEAFF. The whole variable domain, remainder taken from reference TRBV11-2 and TRBJ1-1, is EAGVAQSPRYKIIEKRQSVAFWCNPISGHATLYWYQQILGQGPKLLIQFQNNGVVDDSQLPKDRFSAERLKGVDSTLKIQPAKLEDSAVYLCASNIGQPNTEAFFGQGTRLTVV.

The J gene is TRBJ1-1, the V gene TRBV7-9; weak D call: TRBD1 (5 bases). This CDR3 is built from 13 residues. Trimming took 5 bases from V and 3 from J, leaving 10 bases between them. Germline V lookup: CDR1 SEHNR, CDR2 FQNEAQ (reference sequence). The CDR3: CASSPTVYTEAFF. The CDR3 nucleotides read TGTGCCAGCAGCCCGACAGTTTACACTGAAGCTTTCTTT.

The chain combines TRBV28 with TRBJ2-7; TRBD1 is a possible D gene (5 bases). Germline values: CDR1 MDHEN, CDR2 SYDVKM. The V end lost 7 bases, the J end lost 3 bases, and 16 bases lay between the germline ends. There are 14 residues in the CDR3. The CDR3 sequence: CASTTRAGLYEQYF. The CDR3 region has the DNA TGTGCCAGCACCACCCGGGCAGGGCTCTACGAGCAGTACTTC.

This chain uses TRBV2 with TRBJ2-1, with a possible D match to TRBD2 (5 bases). Trimming pared 6 bases from V and 0 bases from J, leaving 21 bases between. The CDR3 is 18 residues long. Germline CDR1 is SNHLY and CDR2 is FYNNEI. CDR3 nucleotide sequence: TGTGCCAGCAGGGAACATTTAATACCCGGGATCTCCTACAATGAGCAGTTCTTC. Residues: CASREHLIPGISYNEQFF.

This clone was seen just once. This rearrangement joins TRBV15 to TRBJ1-1; TRBD1 matches 8 bases. The junction had 7 bases not matched to a gene; V was cut back by 3 bases and J by 7 bases. This CDR3 contains 14 residues. Germline lookup yields CDR1 LNHNV and CDR2 YYDKDF (reference sequence). The chain's CDR3 is CATSRGQDVSEAFF. DNA of the CDR3: TGTGCCACCAGCAGGGGACAGGATGTCAGTGAAGCTTTCTTT.

This clone appeared a single time. J is TRBJ2-4 and V is TRBV5-1; D might be TRBD1 (5 bases). The CDR3 sequence is 10 residues long. V lost 9 bases, J lost 7 bases, and 8 bases lay in between. Germline CDR1 SGHRS, CDR2 YFSETQ. The CDR3: CATGPNIQYF. CDR3 DNA sequence: TGCGCCACAGGGCCTAACATTCAGTACTTC.

V and J are TRBV29-1 and TRBJ1-2; 10 bases map to TRBD1. The V gene's germline CDR1 is SQVTM and CDR2 ANQGSEA. Trimming at V came to 2 bases and at J to 7 bases, leaving 1 base not matched to a gene. This CDR3 region has 12 residues. For the CDR3, the DNA is TGCAGCGTTGAAAGGACAGGGGGTGGCTACACCTTC. Amino acid sequence: CSVERTGGGYTF.

The chain recombines TRBV6-2 or TRBV6-3 with TRBJ1-5; 7 bases fit TRBD1. The germline V gene encodes CDR1 MNHEY and CDR2 SVGEGT. V trimming: 6 bases; J trimming: 2 bases; junction bases outside the gene matches: 10. The CDR3 has 16 residues. CDR3 sequence: CASSKQGTVGNQPQHF. In nucleotides, the CDR3 is TGTGCCAGCAGCAAACAGGGGACTGTGGGCAATCAGCCCCAGCATTTT.

In this sample, this clone turned up a few times. This chain links TRBV5-1 with TRBJ1-1; 8 bases align to TRBD1. With 3 bases clipped from V and 5 bases from J, the junction kept 0 bases outside the gene matches. The CDR3 contains 12 residues. Looked up from germline, CDR1 is SGHRS and CDR2 is YFSETQ. The DNA of the CDR3 is TGCGCCAGCAGCTACAGGGGGACTGAAGCTTTCTTT. Translation gives CASSYRGTEAFF.

This clone has just one count. The chain links TRBV25-1 to TRBJ2-1; 9 bases align to TRBD1. Germline trimming cut 5 bases from V and 4 bases from J; bases unmatched to any gene: 6. Per germline, CDR1 MGHDK and CDR2 SYGVNS. The length of the CDR3 is 15 residues. CDR3 sequence reads: CASSPDRGKYNEQFF. CDR3 DNA sequence: TGTGCCAGCAGTCCTGACAGGGGGAAATACAATGAGCAGTTCTTC. Full variable domain (remainder filled in from reference TRBV25-1 and TRBJ2-1): EADIYQTPRYLVIGTGKKITLECSQTMGHDKMYWYQQDPGMELHLIHYSYGVNSTEKGDLSSESTVSRIRTEHFPLTLESARPSHTSQYLCASSPDRGKYNEQFFGPGTRLTVL.

This rearrangement joins TRBV11-2 to TRBJ2-7, with D possibly being TRBD2 (5 bases). The CDR3 has 14 amino acids. From germline, CDR1 is SGHAT and CDR2 FQNNGV. Trimming removed 3 bases from V and 2 bases from J, with 11 bases in between. DNA for the CDR3: TGTGCCAGCAGCTTGTGGGGAGCGACCTACGAGCAGTACTTC. It specifies CASSLWGATYEQYF.

The rearrangement links TRBV7-5 to TRBJ2-5; the table's D gene call, TRBD1, was not cross checked with the DNA. TRBV7-5 is annotated as a pseudogene. CDR3 length equals 19 residues. In DNA form, the CDR3 reads TGTGCCAGAAGCTTTCGGGGAGAATGGGACAGGAGAAACCAAGAGACCCAGTACTTC. Translated: CARSFRGEWDRRNQETQYF.

This chain uses TRBV18 with TRBJ1-5; tentatively, D is TRBD1 (6 bases). The V end lost 0 bases, the J end lost 0 bases, and 9 bases lay between the germline ends. This CDR3 region has 16 residues. Germline assignment: CDR1 KGHSH and CDR2 LQKENI. CDR3 amino acids: CASSPPGTPSNQPQHF. For the CDR3, the DNA is TGTGCCAGCTCACCACCGGGGACACCTAGCAATCAGCCCCAGCATTTT.

V usage is TRBV4-1 and J usage is TRBJ2-5; TRBD1 matches 9 bases. The germline V gene encodes CDR1 MGHRA and CDR2 YSYEKL. After removal of 8 bases from V and 1 base from J, the junction contained 8 bases not matched to a gene. The CDR3 totals 15 residues. CDR3 in DNA: TGCGCCAGCCACCTCGCGGACAGGGGCCAAGAGACCCAGTACTTC. Amino acids: CASHLADRGQETQYF.

This chain links TRBV11-2 with TRBJ2-7, with 10 bases lining up with TRBD1. This CDR3 region has 15 residues. In germline, CDR1 is SGHAT, CDR2 FQNNGV. The V gene end was trimmed by 4 bases and the J gene end by 5 bases; junction bases not matched to a gene: 8. This CDR3 reads CASSSSRDRGNEQYF. In nucleotides, the CDR3 is TGTGCCAGCAGCTCCTCCCGGGACAGGGGCAACGAGCAGTACTTC.